This is a list of T cell receptor beta chains from one sample in a study of T-cell memory formation after mild COVID-19. TCRdb reprocessed the 5' RACE reads via MiXCR and lists one record per CDR3 protein. The table shows around 100,000 distinct CDR3 sequences, with 11% occurring only once. Sequencing input: PBMCs or a T cell subset sorted from them (not recorded which). The source is a man between 18 and 35 years old who had mild COVID-19 (a few samples of this study predate the infection). Cell type and time point are not known. The CDR3 runs from the conserved cysteine through the conserved F or W. A D gene is named only where the DNA matches it firmly. Rows give clone size only sometimes, using once, few, many, or a class for an expanded clone.

TRBV7-6	many	TRBJ2-1	TRBD2	CASTPGGWASYNEQFF	TGTGCCAGCACCCCGGGGGGTTGGGCCTCCTACAATGAGCAGTTCTTC
TRBV5-1	-	TRBJ2-1	TRBD2	CASSLRSGGAVGEQFF	TGCGCCAGCAGCTTGAGGTCGGGGGGGGCCGTTGGTGAGCAGTTCTTC
TRBV12-3/TRBV12-4	few	TRBJ2-7	TRBD1	CASSLDRGSYEQYF	TGTGCCAGCAGTTTGGACAGGGGCTCCTACGAGCAGTACTTC
TRBV29-1	-	TRBJ1-1	-	CSVGKTESNTEAFF	TGCAGCGTTGGGAAGACTGAGTCGAACACTGAAGCTTTCTTT
TRBV7-9	-	TRBJ1-2	-	CASSSPGSINYGYTF	TGTGCCAGCAGCTCTCCGGGATCCATTAACTATGGCTACACCTTC
TRBV4-1	many	TRBJ1-1	-	CASSQEGTLGTEAFF	TGCGCCAGCAGCCAAGAGGGGACCTTGGGCACTGAAGCTTTCTTT
TRBV7-8	many	TRBJ2-1	TRBD1	CASSLADPQGARYNEQFF	TGTGCCAGCAGCTTAGCCGACCCACAGGGGGCACGTTACAATGAGCAGTTCTTC
TRBV11-2	-	TRBJ2-1	-	CASSFSVNEQFF	TGTGCCAGCAGCTTTAGCGTAAATGAGCAGTTCTTC
TRBV2	-	TRBJ1-5	TRBD1	CASRENRGSKQPQHF	TGTGCCAGCAGGGAAAACAGGGGAAGCAAACAGCCCCAGCATTTT
TRBV12-3/TRBV12-4	few	TRBJ2-3	-	CASSPINVNPSTDTQYF	TGTGCCAGCAGCCCAATCAACGTTAACCCTAGCACAGATACGCAGTATTTT
TRBV7-9	-	TRBJ1-1	-	CASSSGGGPTEAFF	TGTGCCAGCAGCTCCGGGGGGGGGCCCACTGAAGCTTTCTTT
TRBV27	few	TRBJ2-3	TRBD2	CASSLVQSGGTDTQYF	TGTGCCAGCAGTTTAGTCCAATCGGGGGGGACAGATACGCAGTATTTT
TRBV7-2	-	TRBJ2-2	TRBD2	CASSLLAGVYGELFF	TGTGCCAGCAGCTTACTAGCGGGGGTCTACGGGGAGCTGTTTTTT
TRBV13	-	TRBJ2-5	TRBD2	CASSLGLAGLNQETQYF	TGTGCCAGCAGCTTAGGCCTAGCGGGGCTTAACCAAGAGACCCAGTACTTC
TRBV7-3	-	TRBJ2-2	-	CDSSSPSGAPNTGELFF	TGTGACAGCAGCTCACCCTCCGGGGCGCCGAACACCGGGGAGCTGTTTTTT
TRBV28	few	TRBJ2-7	-	CASRLDYEQYF	TGTGCCAGCAGACTCGACTACGAGCAGTACTTC
TRBV20-1	few	TRBJ2-1	-	CSVLDRDFGGSYNEQFF	TGCAGTGTCTTGGATCGGGACTTCGGGGGCTCCTACAATGAGCAGTTCTTC
TRBV4-1	-	TRBJ1-3	TRBD1	CASSLDRLAIYF	TGCGCCAGCAGTCTGGACAGGTTGGCCATATATTTT
TRBV7-2	few	TRBJ1-6	-	CASSIGQGGSPLHF	TGTGCCAGCAGCATTGGGCAGGGAGGATCACCCCTCCACTTT
TRBV29-1	few	TRBJ2-3	-	CSVEDLGAEGTQYF	TGCAGCGTTGAGGACCTGGGGGCCGAAGGTACGCAGTATTTT
TRBV27	few	TRBJ2-3	TRBD2	CASSSPQRGVGDTQYF	TGTGCCAGCTCTAGCCCCCAGCGGGGGGTCGGAGATACGCAGTATTTT
TRBV4-3	many	TRBJ2-1	TRBD2	CASSQDAPGGGVYEQFF	TGCGCCAGCAGCCAAGATGCCCCTGGCGGGGGGGTCTATGAGCAGTTCTTC
TRBV12-3/TRBV12-4	-	TRBJ2-2	TRBD1	CASSLGGQGFTGELFF	TGTGCCAGCAGTTTAGGGGGACAGGGGTTCACCGGGGAGCTGTTTTTT
TRBV25-1	-	TRBJ2-7	-	CASSVALEQYF	TGTGCCAGCAGTGTTGCCCTCGAGCAGTACTTC
TRBV6-5	few	TRBJ2-7	-	CASSHPRATTGYEQYF	TGTGCCAGCAGCCACCCCAGAGCAACTACGGGCTACGAGCAGTACTTC
TRBV27	few	TRBJ1-2	TRBD1	CASSLTGATGGYTF	TGTGCCAGCAGCTTAACAGGGGCGACAGGTGGCTACACCTTC
TRBV9	-	TRBJ2-1	-	CASSENNEQFF	TGTGCCAGCAGCGAGAACAATGAGCAGTTCTTC
TRBV4-3	-	TRBJ2-4	-	CASSQDGGFSKNIQYF	TGCGCCAGCAGCCAAGATGGTGGCTTTTCCAAAAACATTCAGTACTTC
TRBV9	few	TRBJ2-5	-	CATSPGTQETQYF	TGTGCCACCTCCCCCGGGACCCAAGAGACCCAGTACTTC
TRBV7-6	-	TRBJ2-7	TRBD1	CASSQDRGSYEQYF	TGTGCCAGCAGCCAGGACAGGGGGTCCTACGAGCAGTACTTC
TRBV7-8	few	TRBJ2-2	-	CASSLAGGELFF	TGTGCCAGCAGCTTAGCAGGCGGGGAGCTGTTTTTT
TRBV4-1	few	TRBJ1-2	-	CASSQEGRIYGYTF	TGCGCCAGCAGCCAAGAAGGCAGAATCTATGGCTACACCTTC
TRBV6-5	-	TRBJ2-7	TRBD1	CASSGTGGIYEQYF	TGTGCCAGCAGCGGGACAGGGGGCATTTACGAGCAGTACTTC
TRBV4-2	many	TRBJ2-3	TRBD2	CASSQDQGLGADTQYF	TGTGCCAGCAGCCAAGATCAGGGACTAGGCGCAGATACGCAGTATTTT
TRBV4-3	-	TRBJ1-1	-	CASSQDLVGGNEAFF	TGCGCCAGCAGCCAAGATCTTGTCGGAGGGAATGAAGCTTTCTTT
TRBV5-1	-	TRBJ1-5	-	CASSLKSNQPQHF	TGCGCCAGCAGCTTAAAAAGCAATCAGCCCCAGCATTTT
TRBV4-1	many	TRBJ1-5	-	CASSQRHVSNQPQHF	TGCGCCAGCAGCCAGAGACACGTTAGCAATCAGCCCCAGCATTTT
TRBV6-4	few	TRBJ2-3	TRBD2	CASSETSGSSDTQYF	TGTGCCAGCAGTGAAACTAGCGGGAGTTCAGATACGCAGTATTTT
TRBV14	few	TRBJ1-1	-	CASSQWRGTEAFF	TGTGCCAGCAGCCAGTGGCGCGGCACTGAAGCTTTCTTT
TRBV6-5	few	TRBJ1-6	-	CASSYYRENSSPLHF	TGTGCCAGCAGTTACTACAGGGAAAACAGTTCACCCCTCCACTTT
TRBV5-1	few	TRBJ2-7	TRBD2	CASSAGLATFYEQYF	TGCGCCAGCAGCGCCGGACTAGCGACCTTCTACGAGCAGTACTTC
TRBV7-9	-	TRBJ2-1	TRBD2	CASSALFPAGVENEQFF	TGTGCCAGCAGCGCCCTCTTTCCAGCGGGGGTCGAGAATGAGCAGTTCTTC
TRBV9	-	TRBJ2-2	-	CASSVGVFAGELFF	TGTGCCAGCAGCGTTGGGGTTTTCGCCGGGGAGCTGTTTTTT
TRBV29-1	few	TRBJ2-2	-	CSVGQRNTGELFF	TGCAGCGTTGGACAACGGAACACCGGGGAGCTGTTTTTT
TRBV15	once	TRBJ2-3	-	CATLLPSASTDTQYF	TGTGCCACCCTACTTCCATCAGCCAGCACAGATACGCAGTATTTT
TRBV6-5	few	TRBJ1-1	-	CASRYFWGTDTEAFF	TGTGCCAGCAGGTACTTTTGGGGCACGGACACTGAAGCTTTCTTT
TRBV19	-	TRBJ1-1	TRBD1	CASFAGTGNAEAFF	TGTGCCAGTTTCGCCGGGACAGGGAACGCTGAAGCTTTCTTT
TRBV7-6	once	TRBJ2-3	-	CASSEGPKDTQYF	TGTGCCAGCAGCGAGGGACCCAAGGATACGCAGTATTTT